The next 7 T cell receptor beta chains were all read from a single sample in a study of OX40 agonist ivuxolimab in advanced cancers. Clones were read by immunoSEQ multiplex PCR, and TCRdb kept only the in-frame ones, dropping some. The sample has fewer than 40,000 clones, roughly 87% seen once. The source was CD4+ or CD8+ T cells sorted from blood, collected in a trial of the OX40 agonist ivuxolimab. The receptors were gathered from an adult with an advanced solid tumor such as melanoma, head and neck, liver or kidney cancer.

The genes are TRBV19 and TRBJ2-7; 10 bases are shared with TRBD1. Germline lookup yields CDR1 LNHDA and CDR2 SQIVND (reference sequence). CDR3 length equals 15 residues. Trimming removed 5 bases from V and 5 bases from J; junction bases left unmatched: 9. The CDR3: CASSGPGQGSDEQYF. CDR3 bases: TGTGCCAGTAGTGGTCCGGGACAGGGGAGCGACGAGCAGTACTTC.

This rearrangement joins TRBV27 to TRBJ1-1; possibly TRBD1 for D (6 bases). CDR3 length equals 14 residues. Germline V gene sequence: CDR1 MNHEY, CDR2 SMNVEV (reference sequence). V gave up 1 base and J gave up 4 bases, with 10 bases separating them. DNA for the CDR3: TGTGCCAGCAGTTTATGGGGGGCCGGCACTGAAGCTTTCTTT. As protein: CASSLWGAGTEAFF.

The V and J genes are TRBV7-9 and TRBJ2-5; possibly TRBD2 for D (6 bases). Trimming took off 5 bases at V and 6 bases at J, with 13 bases between the two ends. Germline V CDR1 and CDR2: SEHNR, FQNEAQ (reference sequence). The CDR3 length is 13 residues. The CDR3, as DNA: TGTGCCAGCAGCCAACCGGGACTTAAGACCCAGTACTTC. Translated: CASSQPGLKTQYF.

The genes are TRBV11-2 and TRBJ1-4; no clear D gene. CDR1 SGHAT and CDR2 FQNNGV come from the germline V gene. V was pared by 1 base and J by 5 bases, with 20 bases between. The CDR3 consists of 18 residues. CDR3 nucleotide sequence: TGTGCCAGCAGCTTAGGACGGGCCAAAGTGGGCCCGAATGAAAAACTGTTTTTT. This sequence encodes CASSLGRAKVGPNEKLFF.

This clone was recorded once. CDR3 in DNA: TGTGCCTGGAGTGTGAGGACAGGAAGCTCCTATAATTCACCCCTCCACTTT. Its protein is CAWSVRTGSSYNSPLHF. The chain recombines TRBV30 with TRBJ1-6, with 7 bases fitting TRBD1. CDR1 is GTSNPN, CDR2 SVGIG, per germline (reference sequence). This CDR3 contains 17 residues. The V segment lost 0 bases and the J segment 0 bases; nucleotides outside the gene matches: 5.

The sample holds a few counts of this clone. This chain links TRBV27 with TRBJ1-2; 7 bases map to TRBD1. V trimming: 5 bases; J trimming: 2 bases; junction bases outside the gene matches: 14. This CDR3 comprises 17 residues. CDR1 and CDR2 from the germline V gene are MNHEY and SMNVEV (reference sequence). CDR3 loop: CASSPFSREGANYGYTF. Written as DNA, the CDR3 is TGTGCCAGCAGTCCATTCTCTAGGGAGGGGGCCAACTATGGCTACACCTTC.

The gene calls are TRBV19 and TRBJ2-1, with D perhaps TRBD1 (5 bases). The CDR3 loop spans 12 amino acids. The germline V gene encodes CDR1 LNHDA and CDR2 SQIVND (reference sequence). V was shortened by 4 bases and J by 5 bases, with 6 bases between the two germline ends. In DNA form, the CDR3 reads TGTGCCAGTAGTACAGGGAACAATGAGCAGTTCTTC. Residues: CASSTGNNEQFF.